This T cell receptor (beta chain) stems from a study of blood T cell repertoires in COVID-19 (dated by TCRdb to the early 2020s). Study-wide context: The collaborator samples originated in the United States, Italy and Spain and spanned the acute and convalescent phases of COVID-19. The samples were drawn from the first 160 participants of the ongoing ImmuneRACE study and from 1,254 subjects provided by 6 global collaborators. A freely available public database, intended as a resource for researchers studying the immune response to SARS-CoV-2, is where the repertoires were released. A de-identified subject ID, COVID-19 status, age in years and sex were almost always included in the sample metadata. Where HLA class I and class II types were available, the types were taken from metadata supplied by the sample provider, not from assay-based typing. Deeply sampled blood TCRbeta repertoires from subjects exposed to, actively infected with, or recovered from COVID-19 were included in the dataset. The material from the prospective study consisted of cDNA or gDNA derived from T cells, B-cell-depleted T cells, or PBMCs.

TCRbeta CDR3 regions were amplified from genomic DNA by means of the immunoSEQ Assay, a bias-controlled multiplex PCR. In the authors' own workflow: Within the assay, amplification of reference gene primers was used to estimate how many nucleated cells each sample contained. Sequence reads were collapsed and filtered to measure the absolute abundance of every unique TCRbeta CDR3 rearrangement. Productive Simpson clonality was computed per sample as the square root of Simpson's diversity index over productive rearrangements. Here the immuneACCESS table is served through TCRdb, limited to in-frame sequences with V and J called. Missing clones are a known gap in these copies; in checked studies unresolved V genes cover under half, and the rest lacks a known reason. V and J calls and clone size are those listed in that table; D and trimming were worked out from the DNA. The table for this sample lists over 200,000 clones; around 84% of them were counted only once. The top ten hold 11% of the sample.

The CDR3 contains 15 residues, cysteine and phenylalanine counted. CDR3 DNA only is kept here, 45 bases in frame from base 1. After removal of 2 bases from V and 5 bases from J, the junction retains 8 bases not matched to a gene. Sequences LGHDT (CDR1) and YNNKEL (CDR2) are obtained from the germline V gene (reference sequence). Summary of the overall study and its limitations: How much clinical and demographic metadata was included differed by source and by participant, and the metadata was provided uncurated.

Details on this clone: Its antigen is currently not known. No per-base quality is available; no much larger clone lies one base away.

In Seattle, one collaborating source enrolled patients while the infection was active and tracked those patients longitudinally over the course of disease. Each collaborating institution followed its own protocols to collect whole blood in K2EDTA tubes. For TCRbeta analysis, collaborators shipped samples in one of three forms: frozen whole blood, isolated PBMCs, or DNA extracted from either of those sample types. The origin of this receptor is a man in his fifties with COVID-19, enrolled during active disease. The chain is made from TRBV3-1 (or the pseudogene TRBV3-2) and TRBJ1-1; TRBD1 agrees with 7 junctional bases. The sample comprised peripheral blood. The DNA is TGTGCCAGCAGCCAATTTTACAGGGGAAAGACTGAAGCTTTCTTT. This yields the protein CASSQFYRGKTEAFF.